A single sample gave rise to the 20 T cell receptor beta chains below, sequenced in a study of T cells in Graves' hyperthyroidism and ophthalmopathy (dated by TCRdb to between 2018 and 2021). Receptor libraries were prepared by multiplex PCR. For sequencing, an Illumina HiSeq 2000 was employed. TCR beta CDR3 regions were amplified from RNA transcripts. The TCR CDR3 was subjected to a first round of RT-PCR using the HTBI primer set and the Qiagen OneStep RT-PCR kit. TCRdb handled the public reads itself, with Q25 trimming in fastp and clone calling in MiXCR, and kept productive beta chains. When rows share a CDR3 protein, they turn into one entry using the most common DNA and genes. The sample has a few hundred thousand distinct CDR3 sequences on record, under 20% of them singletons. The ten largest make up around 17% of the sample. The sample consisted of blood. Every receptor here comes from a woman between 18 and 30 years old with Graves' ophthalmopathy.

This clonotype has at least ten counts. The chain is built from TRBV5-1 and TRBJ1-2; D gene uncertain. The germline gives CDR1 SGHRS, CDR2 YFSETQ. This CDR3 contains 14 residues. V dropped 4 bases and J dropped 3 bases, with 13 bases sitting between them. The DNA of the CDR3 is TGCGCCAGCAGCCCGGCGGCGGCAGACTATGGCTACACCTTC. Its translation is CASSPAAADYGYTF. Looking up the rest from reference TRBV5-1 and TRBJ1-2 gives the full variable domain: KAGVTQTPRYLIKTRGQQVTLSCSPISGHRSVSWYQQTPGQGLQFLFEYFSETQRNKGNFPGRFSGRQFSNSRSEMNVSTLELGDSALYLCASSPAAADYGYTFGSGTRLTVV.

The chain employs TRBV10-3 and TRBJ2-7; perhaps TRBD2 as D (5 bases). Germline V gene lookup returns CDR1 ENHRY and CDR2 SYGVKD. The CDR3 loop spans 13 amino acids. The V gene lost 0 bases and the J gene lost 2 bases, with 5 bases spanning the gap. The CDR3 DNA reads as TGTGCCATCAGTGAGTCGGGAGCCTACGAGCAGTACTTC. Translated, it gives CAISESGAYEQYF.

This chain uses TRBV7-2 with TRBJ1-1, with D possibly matching TRBD1 (5 bases). The CDR3 runs to 15 residues. V gave up 4 bases and J gave up 4 bases, with 16 bases separating them. CDR1 is SGHTA and CDR2 is FQGNSA in the germline V gene. The DNA of the CDR3 is TGTGCCAGCAGCTCTGGGTGGGGCGGTAGCACTGAAGCTTTCTTT. Translation gives CASSSGWGGSTEAFF.

At least ten counts were recorded for this clonotype. CDR3 sequence: CASRLTGGRSYGYTF. The CDR3 DNA is TGTGCCAGCAGACTTACAGGGGGCCGGAGCTATGGCTACACCTTC. The V gene is TRBV28, the J gene TRBJ1-2; TRBD1 agrees at 9 bases. Trimming removed 6 bases from V and 4 bases from J; junction bases left unmatched: 9. The CDR3 sequence is 15 residues long. Germline-derived CDR1 and CDR2 are MDHEN and SYDVKM.

This clonotype was recorded at least ten times. The chain carries TRBV12-3 or TRBV12-4 and TRBJ2-5, with D unresolved. The DNA matches TRBJ2-3 better at its end, which makes the J call doubtful. This CDR3 comprises 11 residues. For the CDR3, the DNA is TGTGCCAGCAGCTTTTTAGAGACGCAGTATTTT. This codes for CASSFLETQYF.

This clonotype occurred many times. V and J are TRBV10-1 and TRBJ1-1, with D maybe TRBD1 (5 bases). Per germline, CDR1 WNHNN and CDR2 SYGVQD (reference sequence). The CDR3 has 15 amino acids. Trimming took off 7 bases at V and 4 bases at J, with 19 bases between the two ends. The CDR3 protein is CASTQEVFQGTEAFF. The CDR3 nucleotides are TGCGCCAGCACCCAGGAAGTTTTTCAGGGCACTGAAGCTTTCTTT.

This clonotype has at least ten counts. In nucleotides, the CDR3 is TGTGCCACCAGTGGAAATGGCAATCAGCCCCAGCATTTT. Residues: CATSGNGNQPQHF. The chain uses TRBV24-1 and TRBJ1-5; D is uncertain. The V end lost 5 bases, the J end lost 2 bases, and 6 bases lay between the germline ends. This CDR3 has 13 amino acids. CDR1 KGHDR and CDR2 SFDVKD come from the germline V gene.

Comment on this clonotype: It may be a read error: a sequence one base away is much more abundant. The gene calls are TRBV12-3 or TRBV12-4 and TRBJ2-3; D is uncertain. The CDR3 contains 13 residues. Between the trimmed V and J ends, which lost 6 bases and 2 bases, there was a span of 9 bases. The CDR3 reads CASSQFPTDTQYF. CDR3 nucleotides: TGTGCCAGCAGCCAATTCCCCACAGATACGCAGTATTTT.

In this sample, this clonotype turned up many times. The V call is TRBV12-3 or TRBV12-4, the J call TRBJ2-3; 7 bases line up with TRBD1. The junction had 5 bases not matched to a gene; V was cut back by 3 bases and J by 2 bases. The CDR3 runs to 15 residues. CDR3 sequence: CASSFGTVATDTQYF. CDR3 DNA sequence: TGTGCCAGCAGTTTTGGGACAGTGGCCACAGATACGCAGTATTTT.

There are a few counts of this clonotype. The chain is built from TRBV5-1 and TRBJ1-5; possibly TRBD1 for D (6 bases). In germline, CDR1 is SGHRS, CDR2 YFSETQ. This CDR3 is 14 amino acids long. V was clipped by 4 bases and J by 4 bases, with 12 bases between them. CDR3 residues: CASSLEGVNQPQHF. The CDR3 nucleotides are TGCGCCAGCAGCCTCGAGGGGGTAAATCAGCCCCAGCATTTT.

The chain joins TRBV28 to TRBJ2-7, with D hard to call. Germline V gene sequence: CDR1 MDHEN, CDR2 SYDVKM. Between the trimmed V and J ends, which lost 3 bases and 6 bases, there was a span of 12 bases. The CDR3 is 13 amino acids. The CDR3 loop reads CASSFSRAAEQYF. The CDR3 DNA reads as TGTGCCAGCAGTTTCTCCCGGGCGGCCGAGCAGTACTTC.

This clonotype was recorded many times. The genes are TRBV5-1 and TRBJ2-1, with 7 bases fitting TRBD2. Germline V CDR1 and CDR2: SGHRS, YFSETQ. V was pared by 0 bases and J by 4 bases, with 7 bases of the junction left unmatched. This CDR3 has 16 residues. The CDR3 DNA reads as TGCGCCAGCAGCTTGGCCGCGGGAGCGGGGTACAATGAGCAGTTCTTC. This sequence encodes CASSLAAGAGYNEQFF.

This clonotype was observed many times. The V and J genes are TRBV2 and TRBJ2-5; unclear D gene. The CDR3 totals 14 residues. The germline V gene encodes CDR1 SNHLY and CDR2 FYNNEI. Trimming took 0 bases from V and 3 from J, leaving 8 bases between them. The CDR3 spells CASSEAGSEETQYF. The CDR3 DNA follows: TGTGCCAGCAGTGAAGCAGGTAGTGAAGAGACCCAGTACTTC.

This clonotype showed up just a few times. This rearrangement joins TRBV20-1 to TRBJ2-7; 7 positions match TRBD2. Germline CDR1 DFQATT, CDR2 SNEGSKA (reference sequence). The CDR3 sequence is 14 residues long. After removal of 3 bases from V and 2 bases from J, the junction contained 7 bases not matched to a gene. The CDR3 DNA sequence: TGCAGTGCTAGGAGCGGGAACTTAGCCTACGAGCAGTACTTC. Translation: CSARSGNLAYEQYF.

On this clonotype: One end of the junction is discordant with germline, which a read error may explain. The chain combines TRBV6-1 with TRBJ2-7, with D tentatively TRBD1 (7 bases). The CDR3 consists of 14 residues. Germline CDR1 and CDR2: MNHNS and SASEGT. DNA of the CDR3: TGTGCCAGCAGCTCCGACAGGGAGGCCTATGAGCAGTACTTC. The encoded protein is CASSSDREAYEQYF.

This clonotype has only a few counts. The chain recombines TRBV4-1 with TRBJ2-7; 8 positions agree with TRBD2. The CDR3 sequence is 15 residues long. V dropped 2 bases and J dropped 2; count of bases not matched to a gene: 5. Germline assignment: CDR1 MGHRA and CDR2 YSYEKL. The CDR3 sequence: CASSQTSGYTYEQYF. The DNA for the CDR3 is TGCGCCAGCAGCCAAACTAGCGGTTATACCTACGAGCAGTACTTC.

For this clonotype: An end of the junction does not agree with germline; a read error may underlie this. This chain joins TRBV6-1 and TRBJ2-1; the match to TRBD2 covers 14 bases. The germline V gene encodes CDR1 MNHNS and CDR2 SASEGT. The CDR3 covers 17 residues. The CDR3: CASSEPPGLAGVHEQFF. In nucleotides, the CDR3 is TGCGCCAGCAGTGAGCCGCCGGGACTAGCGGGAGTACATGAGCAGTTCTTC.

This clonotype has a handful of counts. This chain connects TRBV4-3 to TRBJ2-1; D ambiguous. The CDR3 has 15 residues. Trimming left V 4 bases short and J 0 bases short, with 10 bases between. Per the germline V gene, CDR1 is LGHNA and CDR2 is YSLEER. For the CDR3, the DNA is TGCGCCAGCAGCCCCCACAAGAGCTCCTACAATGAGCAGTTCTTC. It is translated as CASSPHKSSYNEQFF.

This clonotype was counted a few times. The chain's CDR3 is CASSWHTGNTIYF. CDR3 DNA sequence: TGTGCCAGCAGTTGGCACACTGGAAACACCATATATTTT. The chain combines TRBV12-3 or TRBV12-4 with TRBJ1-3; D uncertain. The V and J ends lost 4 bases and 2 bases respectively, with 6 bases between them. The length of the CDR3 is 13 residues.

This clonotype occurred many times. The rearrangement links TRBV7-9 to TRBJ1-3; 7 nucleotides match TRBD1. The CDR3 totals 15 residues. Trimming took 5 bases from V and 2 from J; bases not matched to a gene: 6. Germline CDR1 and CDR2: SEHNR and FQNEAQ (reference sequence). The CDR3: CASSPSGTAGNTIYF. CDR3 DNA sequence: TGTGCCAGCAGCCCATCCGGGACAGCTGGAAACACCATATATTTT. The whole variable domain, filled in from reference TRBV7-9 and TRBJ1-3, reads DTGVSQNPRHKITKRGQNVTFRCDPISEHNRLYWYRQTLGQGPEFLTYFQNEAQLEKSRLLSDRFSAERPKGSFSTLEIQRTEQGDSAMYLCASSPSGTAGNTIYFGEGSWLTVV.